The following is a T cell receptor beta chain sequence with its context. Ten or more counts support this clonotype. Its antigen remains unidentified. No much larger clonotype is one base removed from it; base qualities were not supplied. The sample is drawn from a study of regulatory T cells in long-lasting Graves disease (dated by TCRdb to the early 2020s). A note on the overall study: Patients with newly diagnosed Graves' disease had been on antithyroid drugs for under 3 months. Peripheral blood TCR sequencing and RNA sequencing compared persistent Graves' disease patients with newly diagnosed Graves' disease patients. A total of roughly 35 samples underwent TCR sequencing: about 13 from persistent and roughly 20 from newly diagnosed Graves' disease patients. The study was registered as a clinical trial and conducted in China.

Per the publication, the time point label means: newly diagnosed GD, antithyroid drugs for less than 3 months. RNA was extracted from PBMCs in TRIzol for both TCR sequencing and RNA sequencing. Graves' disease was diagnosed according to American Thyroid Association guidelines. The patients came from an endocrinology department in Xi'an, China. Each patient gave around 9 milliliters of peripheral blood, collected in an EDTA anticoagulant tube. PBMCs were isolated by Ficoll Paque Plus density gradient separation without further T cell sorting. RNA quality was checked with an Agilent 2100 Bioanalyzer and agarose gel, and concentration with a NanoDrop 2000. V is cut back by 6 bases and J by 6 bases, with 6 bases in the junction unmatched. CDR1 SNHLY and CDR2 FYNNEI were looked up in the germline V gene. The CDR3, cysteine through phenylalanine, is 15 amino acids long. The sequence is cut down to CDR3 DNA, 45 bases in frame from base 1.

On the study overall, not on this receptor specifically: Sequencing and analysis were restricted to the TCR beta chain. Persistent Graves' disease patients showed lower TCR Shannon entropy and fewer highly expanded clones than newly diagnosed patients, suggesting clonal expansion. Patients with persistent disease shared more public clonotypes (about 2,500) than newly diagnosed patients did (around 1,000). Preferential use of TRBV28, TRBJ1-2 and TRBJ2-5 was observed in persistent disease, whereas TRBV20-1 and TRBJ2-1 were favored in newly diagnosed disease. The study examined only peripheral blood because the primary lesion, thyroid tissue, could not be accessed. The small sample size was acknowledged by the authors as a limitation that may reduce accuracy.

Library creation used multiplex PCR. Instrument used: Illumina HiSeq 4000. TCR beta libraries were built with iRepertoire HTBI primers and Arm-PCR amplification of CDR3 regions. Before sequencing, the PCR products underwent gel purification. Concerning the study's data processing: A total of fewer than 65 TRBV and approximately 13 TRBJ segments were identified across samples and were used for gene usage analysis of CDR3 amino acid clonotypes. COPE and FqMerger were used to merge filtered high-quality paired reads into contigs. BLAST was used to align contigs to the IMGT TRBV, TRBD and TRBJ reference genes, and CDR3 was defined following IMGT. Clonotypes above 0.1% frequency were classified as highly expanded clones. Shannon entropy was used to measure repertoire diversity, and the Gini coefficient was used to measure V-J evenness. A clonotype was considered public if more than one individual shared it. Clones were called with MiXCR by TCRdb after fastp trimmed the public reads at Q25, and only in-frame beta chains were retained. Rows with one shared CDR3 protein collapse into an entry with the most common genes and DNA. The V and J calls follow TCRdb's processing rather than the paper's. Within this sample are 550,000 to 700,000 distinct CDR3 sequences, with 15% to 20% of them counted one time only. Approximately 12% of the sample rests with the top ten.

Separately, the same data were catalogued under a study of T cells in Graves' hyperthyroidism and ophthalmopathy. As described in the second report: A patient counted as having stable Graves' hyperthyroidism if no progression to ophthalmopathy occurred over 18 months of follow-up. Hyperthyroidism patients were aged 18 to 65 years and newly diagnosed, with disease duration of less than 2 months. Patients with uncontrolled infections, other autoimmune diseases, pregnancy or lactation were excluded. Clinical symptoms, serum thyroxine and TRAb, thyroid ultrasound, and orbital computed tomography formed the basis for the diagnoses. For the first round of RT-PCR on the TCR CDR3, the HTBI primer set was used together with the Qiagen OneStep RT-PCR kit. Most expanded thyroid clonotypes (frequency above 0.001) were also detected in blood, a finding suggesting that blood repertoires may reflect thyroid immune responses. A 13 V-J signature model separated ophthalmopathy from stable hyperthyroidism, with 87.88% sensitivity and 81.08% specificity in cross-validation and 80%/75% in testing. In validation, the model predicted progression to ophthalmopathy a median of about 6.5 months before onset, with about 64% sensitivity and about 75% specificity. To identify TCR V-J signatures that set the groups apart, the researchers used a discovery cohort of 90 to 100 patients, made up of 40 to 45 with Graves' ophthalmopathy and about 60 with stable Graves' hyperthyroidism. Prospective prediction of ophthalmopathy was tested in an independent validation cohort of 18 hyperthyroidism patients and 17 patients who later progressed to ophthalmopathy. The approximately 98 discovery patients were randomly divided into training and test sets at a 7:3 ratio. In addition, the study compared T-cell repertoires in thyroid tissue and in blood from six Graves' hyperthyroidism patients. After sampling, hyperthyroidism patients received methimazole starting at 30 mg daily, and ophthalmopathy patients received high-dose intravenous methylprednisolone. Libraries were constructed in a second round of multiplex PCR, after which size selection and purification were performed. The libraries were sequenced on an Illumina HiSeq2000 using paired-end 100 bp reads. SOAPnuke was used to process the raw data, removing reads that contained adapters or uncalled bases, had a mean Phred below 15, or lacked an exact match to the constant primer or identifier. High-quality paired reads were merged using COPE v1.2.5, and each unique nucleotide sequence was defined as a clonotype. Clonotypes were aligned to IMGT TRBV, TRBD and TRBJ reference segments using MiTCR v1.1. The analysis was restricted to V-J combinations with a frequency above 0.0001, which together covered over 99% of the repertoires. A TCS score was defined as the ratio between F50 (clonal expansion) and ExV (chaos), using BLOSUM62-based TCRdist between CDR3 peptides within each V-J. Welch's t-statistics and random forest reduced 500 to 550 V-J features to 13, which were used in a naive Bayes classifier (R e1071). No statistical method was used to set the sample size in advance, and investigators knew the group allocation. The paper describes TCR Vbeta CDR3 sequencing of 140 or so peripheral blood samples, made up of roughly 40 ophthalmopathy patients, around 78 hyperthyroidism patients and 17 progressor patients.

The sequence was collected from a man aged 18 to 30 with Graves disease. Donor details come from another sample of the same person, matched by shared clones. The chain couples TRBV2 to TRBJ2-1; 12 middle bases align to TRBD2. Sequencing was performed on peripheral blood mononuclear cells (PBMCs), taken at new diagnosis, from a patient treated with antithyroid drugs. The nucleotides read TGTGCCAGCAGCCCTAGCGGGAGGGCCGTCAATGAGCAGTTCTTC. Translated, it reads CASSPSGRAVNEQFF.